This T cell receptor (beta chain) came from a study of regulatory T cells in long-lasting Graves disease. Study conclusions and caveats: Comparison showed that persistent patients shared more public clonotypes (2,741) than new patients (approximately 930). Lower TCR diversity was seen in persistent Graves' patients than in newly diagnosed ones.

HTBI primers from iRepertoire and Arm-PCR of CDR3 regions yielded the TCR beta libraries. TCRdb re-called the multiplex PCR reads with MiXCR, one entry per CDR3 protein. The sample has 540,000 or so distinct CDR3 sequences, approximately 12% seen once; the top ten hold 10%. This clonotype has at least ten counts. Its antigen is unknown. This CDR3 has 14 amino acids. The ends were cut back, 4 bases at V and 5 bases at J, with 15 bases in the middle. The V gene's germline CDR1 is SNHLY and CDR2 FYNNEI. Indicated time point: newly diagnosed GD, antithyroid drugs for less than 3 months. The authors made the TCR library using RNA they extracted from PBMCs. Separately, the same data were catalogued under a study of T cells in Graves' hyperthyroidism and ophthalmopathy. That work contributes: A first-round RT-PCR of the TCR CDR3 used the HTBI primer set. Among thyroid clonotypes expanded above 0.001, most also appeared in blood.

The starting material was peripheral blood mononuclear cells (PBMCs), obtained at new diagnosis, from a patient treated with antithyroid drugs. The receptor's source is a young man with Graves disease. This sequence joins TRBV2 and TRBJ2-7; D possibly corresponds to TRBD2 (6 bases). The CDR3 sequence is CASSAYGSVNEQYF. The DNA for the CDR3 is TGTGCCAGCAGTGCATACGGGAGTGTCAACGAGCAGTACTTC. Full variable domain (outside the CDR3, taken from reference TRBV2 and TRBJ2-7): EPEVTQTPSHQVTQMGQEVILRCVPISNHLYFYWYRQILGQKVEFLVSFYNNEISEKSEIFDDQFSVERPDGSNFTLKIRSTKLEDSAMYFCASSAYGSVNEQYFGPGTRLTVT.